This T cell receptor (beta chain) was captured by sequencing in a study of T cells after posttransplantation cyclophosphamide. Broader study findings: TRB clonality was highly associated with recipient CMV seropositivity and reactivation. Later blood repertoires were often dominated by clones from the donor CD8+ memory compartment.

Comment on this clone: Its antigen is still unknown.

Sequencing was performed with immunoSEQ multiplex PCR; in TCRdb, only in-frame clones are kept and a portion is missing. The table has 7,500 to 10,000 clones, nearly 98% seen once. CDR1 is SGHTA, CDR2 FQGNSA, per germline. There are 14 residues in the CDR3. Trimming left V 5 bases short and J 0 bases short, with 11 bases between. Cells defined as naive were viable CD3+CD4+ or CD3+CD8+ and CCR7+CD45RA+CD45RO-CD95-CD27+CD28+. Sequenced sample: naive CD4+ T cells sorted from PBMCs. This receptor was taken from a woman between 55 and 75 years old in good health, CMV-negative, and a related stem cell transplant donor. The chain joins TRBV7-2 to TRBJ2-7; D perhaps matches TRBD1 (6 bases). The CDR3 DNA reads TGTGCCAGCAGCACCCAACAGGGCTCCTACGAGCAGTACTTC. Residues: CASSTQQGSYEQYF.